A selection of T cell receptor beta chains follows, all from one sample in a study of blood T cell repertoires in COVID-19. TCRdb's table, derived via immunoSEQ multiplex PCR, lists solely in-frame clones and lacks some. This table holds tens of thousands of clones, roughly 88% found once. Sequenced: peripheral blood. These receptors all come from a human donor in a cohort sampled during active COVID-19. Each CDR3 is given with its conserved first and last residue. The order of the fields is V gene, clone size, D gene, J gene, CDR3 protein, CDR3 DNA. D genes are given only for firm matches. The size of a clone is reported for some rows only, either as once, few or many, or as a class for expanded clones.

TRBV6-5	NA	TRBD2	TRBJ2-7	CASGSLAGVSNEQYF	TGTGCCAGTGGATCACTAGCGGGAGTCTCCAACGAGCAGTACTTC
TRBV30	NA	TRBD1	TRBJ1-5	CAWSRDRGYQPQHF	TGTGCCTGGAGTCGGGACAGGGGCTATCAGCCCCAGCATTTT
TRBV24-1	NA	TRBD2	TRBJ2-3	CATSDPSGSKDTQYF	TGTGCCACCAGTGATCCTAGCGGGAGCAAAGATACGCAGTATTTT
TRBV2	NA	TRBD2	TRBJ2-5	CASGEREAETQYF	TGTGCCAGCGGGGAGCGGGAGGCGGAGACCCAGTACTTC
TRBV12-3/TRBV12-4	NA	TRBD1	TRBJ2-4	CASRTRTGNIQYF	TGTGCCAGCAGGACTAGGACAGGGAACATTCAGTACTTC
TRBV19	NA	TRBD2	TRBJ2-3	CASSMGEGSTDTQYF	TGTGCCAGTAGTATGGGGGAGGGGAGCACAGATACGCAGTATTTT
TRBV23-1	NA	NA	TRBJ1-5	CASSHRDRGSNQPQHF	TGCGCCAGCAGTCATCGGGATCGGGGGAGCAATCAGCCCCAGCATTTT
TRBV27	NA	TRBD1	TRBJ2-3	CASRGRAPGQGARDTQYF	TGTGCCAGCAGGGGGCGGGCCCCGGGACAGGGGGCTAGAGATACGCAGTATTTT
TRBV5-6	NA	NA	TRBJ1-5	CASSLNAAGRQPQHF	TGTGCCAGCAGCTTGAATGCAGCGGGGAGACAGCCCCAGCATTTT
TRBV2	NA	TRBD1	TRBJ2-7	CASLRDSASYEQYF	TGTGCCAGCCTCAGGGACAGTGCTTCCTACGAGCAGTACTTC
TRBV14	NA	TRBD2	TRBJ2-1	CASSQGLAVGEQFF	TGTGCCAGCAGCCAAGGCCTAGCGGTTGGTGAGCAGTTCTTC
TRBV6-2/TRBV6-3	medium-sized	TRBD1	TRBJ2-7	CASSMGQHYEQYF	TGTGCCAGCAGCATGGGACAGCACTACGAGCAGTACTTC
TRBV7-2	once	TRBD1	TRBJ1-2	CASSFSDRNYGYTF	TGTGCCAGCAGCTTCTCGGACAGGAACTATGGCTACACCTTC
TRBV5-4	NA	NA	TRBJ2-5	CASSLAGGLQETQYF	TGTGCCAGCAGCTTGGCCGGGGGACTCCAAGAGACCCAGTACTTC
TRBV7-2	NA	NA	TRBJ2-1	CASSHGGGGNNEQFF	TGTGCCAGCAGCCACGGGGGCGGGGGCAACAATGAGCAGTTCTTC
TRBV2	NA	NA	TRBJ2-7	CASISGQLSYEQYF	TGTGCCTCCATTTCCGGACAGCTCTCCTACGAGCAGTACTTC
TRBV15	NA	NA	TRBJ1-1	CATRLKPNTEAFF	TGTGCCACCAGACTTAAGCCGAACACTGAAGCTTTCTTT
TRBV4-1	NA	TRBD2	TRBJ2-7	CASSQDRGGPYEQYF	TGCGCCAGCAGCCAAGATCGGGGGGGCCCCTACGAGCAGTACTTC